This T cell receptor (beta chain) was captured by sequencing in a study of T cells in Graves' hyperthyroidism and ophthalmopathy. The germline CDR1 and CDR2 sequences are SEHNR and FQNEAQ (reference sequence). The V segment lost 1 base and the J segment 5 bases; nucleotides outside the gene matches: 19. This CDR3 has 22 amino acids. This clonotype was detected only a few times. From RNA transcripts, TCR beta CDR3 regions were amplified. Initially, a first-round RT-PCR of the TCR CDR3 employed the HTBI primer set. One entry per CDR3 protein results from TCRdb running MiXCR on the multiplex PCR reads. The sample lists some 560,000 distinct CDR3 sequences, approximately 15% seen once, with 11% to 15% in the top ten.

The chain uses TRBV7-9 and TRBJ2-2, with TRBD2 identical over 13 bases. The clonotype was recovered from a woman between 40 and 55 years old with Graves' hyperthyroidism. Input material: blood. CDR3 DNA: TGTGCCAGCAGCTTAGGACTAGCGGGAGGCATTAACACCCGGGGGGAAACCGGGGAGCTGTTTTTT. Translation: CASSLGLAGGINTRGETGELFF.